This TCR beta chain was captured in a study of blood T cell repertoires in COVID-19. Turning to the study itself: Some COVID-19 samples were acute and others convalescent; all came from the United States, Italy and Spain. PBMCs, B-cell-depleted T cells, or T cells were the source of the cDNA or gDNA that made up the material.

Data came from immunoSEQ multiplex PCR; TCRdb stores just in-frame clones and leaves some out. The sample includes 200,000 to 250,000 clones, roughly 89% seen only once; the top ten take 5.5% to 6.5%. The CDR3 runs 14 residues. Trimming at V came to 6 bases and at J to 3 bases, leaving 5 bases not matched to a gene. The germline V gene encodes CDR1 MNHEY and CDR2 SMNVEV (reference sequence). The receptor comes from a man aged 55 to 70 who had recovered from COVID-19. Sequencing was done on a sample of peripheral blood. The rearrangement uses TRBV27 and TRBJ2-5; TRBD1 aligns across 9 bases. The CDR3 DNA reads TGTGCCAGCAGATTCGACAGGGGGAAAGAGACCCAGTACTTC. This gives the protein CASRFDRGKETQYF.